This entry concerns a single T cell receptor beta chain. Its cognate antigen is unknown. This record comes from a study of T cell responses to AZD1222 COVID-19 vaccine. Study as a whole: Second-dose intervals near 4 or 12 weeks were combined. Points from the study as a whole: When two AZD1222 doses had been given, Spike-specific TCR breadth and depth rose. Most donors were white British and more were female, and clonal diversity was possibly underestimated.

Repertoires were generated with immunoSEQ multiplex PCR, while TCRdb's copy carries only in-frame clones and drops some. This repertoire shows about 130,000 clones, about 90% found once; its top ten account for 1.5% to 2%. V lost 4 bases to trimming and J lost 0 bases, with 13 bases between them. This CDR3 is built from 16 residues. Germline assignment: CDR1 MNHEY and CDR2 SMNVEV (reference sequence). Sequenced here: peripheral blood, sampled on day 0 of AZD1222 vaccination. The receptor's source is an adult in good health. This chain links TRBV27 with TRBJ1-5; tentatively, D is TRBD1 (6 bases). The DNA for the CDR3 is TGTGCCAGCAGTTGGGACAACAGTTATAGCAATCAGCCCCAGCATTTT. It yields the protein CASSWDNSYSNQPQHF.